The following is a T cell receptor (beta chain) sequence with its context. The antigen is not known. The CDR3 length is 14 residues. Trimming pared 4 bases from V and 7 bases from J, leaving 14 bases between. Germline CDR1 and CDR2: SEHNR and FQNEAQ (reference sequence). This record comes from a study of glioma-infiltrating T cells. The iRepertoire nested amplicon-rescue multiplex PCR amplified TCR alpha and beta CDR3s from RNA. One-step reverse transcription and amplification started from approximately 100-400 ng of tissue mRNA or PBMC total RNA. TCRdb itself ran the multiplex PCR reads through MiXCR, one entry per CDR3 protein. The sample records 100,000 to 150,000 distinct CDR3 sequences, roughly 24% being singletons. Findings and limits, study-wide: Gliomas, especially low-grade, showed above-expected tissue-blood divergence; non-neoplastic patients showed below. CDR3 overlap between tissue and blood was very small.

The TCR sequence derives from a human donor with low-grade glioma or glioblastoma, undergoing nonglioma brain surgery, or in good health (not recorded which). This chain links TRBV7-9 with TRBJ2-1; D gene uncertain. Sequencing was done on a sample of glioma tissue, nonneoplastic brain tissue, or PBMCs (not recorded which). CDR3 region: CASSSAIGRNEQFF. CDR3 in DNA: TGTGCCAGCAGCTCCGCCATCGGGCGGAATGAGCAGTTCTTC.